Shown below are 8 T cell receptor beta chains from a single sample sequenced in a study of T cells in Graves' hyperthyroidism and ophthalmopathy. Template material for amplifying TCR beta CDR3 regions consisted of RNA transcripts. When the TCR CDR3 underwent first-round RT-PCR, the HTBI primer set was used. TCRdb re-derived calls from the multiplex PCR reads in MiXCR, one entry per CDR3 protein. The sample lists under 350,000 distinct CDR3 sequences, 15% to 20% seen once, with around 54% in the top ten. The source material was blood. Receptors originate from a woman aged 50 to 60 with Graves' hyperthyroidism.

In this sample, this clonotype turned up many times. CDR3 loop: CASSLVPSGSNEQFF. CDR3 nucleotide sequence: TGCGCCAGCAGCTTGGTCCCGTCAGGGAGCAATGAGCAGTTCTTC. The chain combines TRBV5-1 with TRBJ2-1; D tentatively fits TRBD1 or TRBD2 (5 bases each). The length of the CDR3 is 15 residues. V was trimmed by 0 bases and J by 6 bases, leaving 13 bases between them. Germline loops: CDR1 SGHRS, CDR2 YFSETQ.

Many counts were recorded for this clonotype. The V gene is TRBV27, the J gene TRBJ1-1; 7 positions agree with TRBD1. V was pared by 8 bases and J by 1 base, with 7 bases of the junction left unmatched. From germline, CDR1 is MNHEY and CDR2 SMNVEV (reference sequence). This CDR3 contains 14 residues. Written as DNA, the CDR3 is TGTGCCAGCCGAGGGGGCGGGTCGAACACTGAAGCTTTCTTT. This encodes CASRGGGSNTEAFF.

This clonotype was observed at least ten times. This chain connects TRBV6-2 or TRBV6-3 to TRBJ1-2; possibly TRBD1 for D (6 bases). This CDR3 has 15 amino acids. The V end was cut by 6 bases, the J end by 5 bases, with 19 bases between. CDR1 is MNHEY, CDR2 SVGEGT, per germline. As DNA, the CDR3 is TGTGCCAGCAGCACACGGGACATGGGAGGGTATGGCTACACCTTC. Its protein is CASSTRDMGGYGYTF.

This clonotype has ten or more counts. The chain recombines TRBV2 with TRBJ1-1; 10 bases line up with TRBD1. This CDR3 is built from 15 residues. Germline CDR1 and CDR2: SNHLY and FYNNEI. The trim removed 5 bases at V and 6 bases at J, leaving 9 bases unmatched. The CDR3: CASSPLTGGLSEAFF. CDR3 DNA sequence: TGTGCCAGCAGTCCCCTGACAGGGGGCCTTTCTGAAGCTTTCTTT.

The table lists this clonotype with a few counts. This chain joins TRBV2 and TRBJ2-1; D call uncertain. Trimming stripped 6 bases from V and 8 bases from J, with 11 bases between. This CDR3 is built from 12 residues. Germline V gene data show CDR1 as SNHLY and CDR2 as FYNNEI. The CDR3 protein is CASSFGRDEQFF. The CDR3 DNA is TGTGCCAGCAGCTTCGGCCGTGATGAGCAGTTCTTC.

This clonotype was seen a handful of times. The rearrangement links TRBV5-8 to TRBJ2-1; 14 bases are a match to TRBD2. Looked up from germline, CDR1 is SGHTS and CDR2 is YDEGEE. The V gene end was trimmed by 4 bases and the J gene end by 9 bases; junction bases not matched to a gene: 9. This CDR3 is built from 16 residues. The CDR3 nucleotides are TGTGCCAGCAGCCCGGGACTAGCGGGAGTGGGGAGTGAGCAGTTCTTC. Residues: CASSPGLAGVGSEQFF. The whole variable domain, filled in from reference TRBV5-8 and TRBJ2-1, reads EAGVTQSPTHLIKTRGQQATLRCSPISGHTSVYWYQQALGLGLQFLLWYDEGEERNRGNFPPRFSGRQFPNYSSELNVNALELEDSALYLCASSPGLAGVGSEQFFGPGTRLTVL.

This clonotype was observed a few times. The chain couples TRBV12-3 or TRBV12-4 to TRBJ2-7, with D unresolved. The CDR3 has 14 residues. V was cut by 5 bases and J by 4 bases, with 15 bases left in between. Here the CDR3 DNA reads TGTGCCAGCAGTGACGCTTGGACGAGTTACGAGCAGTACTTC. Its protein is CASSDAWTSYEQYF.

This clonotype was seen more than once but under ten times. The chain joins TRBV3-1 to TRBJ1-1, with 8 bases fitting TRBD1. The germline V gene encodes CDR1 LGHDT and CDR2 YNNKEL (reference sequence). V dropped 4 bases and J dropped 6; count of bases not matched to a gene: 16. The CDR3 consists of 17 residues. In DNA form, the CDR3 reads TGTGCCAGCAGCCCCGGACAGGGCCGTGCTTTATCCGCTGAAGCTTTCTTT. As protein: CASSPGQGRALSAEAFF.